This T cell receptor beta chain was captured by sequencing in a study of CD8 T cells in ankylosing spondylitis. This clonotype has a handful of counts. Germline V lookup: CDR1 MNHEY, CDR2 SVGEGT. This CDR3 contains 14 residues. V shed 6 bases and J shed 3 bases, with 11 bases lying between them. TCRdb processed the 5' RACE reads anew with MiXCR; each CDR3 protein has one entry. This table holds some 150,000 distinct CDR3 sequences, 44% found once. This TCR derives from a male donor with ankylosing spondylitis. This chain links TRBV6-2 or TRBV6-3 with TRBJ2-2; no clear D. The sample taken for sequencing was synovial fluid, either unsorted or a sorted T cell fraction (not recorded which). DNA of the CDR3: TGTGCCAGCAGCCGCGGACCCTACACCGGGGAGCTGTTTTTT. Protein product: CASSRGPYTGELFF.